This T cell receptor beta chain was profiled in a study of CD8 T cells in Susac syndrome. This CDR3 is built from 10 residues. Trimming took 10 bases from V and 11 from J, leaving 12 bases between them. Germline CDR1 MDHEN, CDR2 SYDVKM. In regard to this clonotype: The antigen is not known.

Study observations and caveats: As the study acknowledged, the number of individuals in its TCR sequencing and HLA analysis was relatively small.

RNA was extracted with the RNeasy kit, and a quantity of roughly 0.45 to 1 ug was reverse transcribed using random hexamers. TCRdb re-called the immunoSEQ multiplex PCR reads with MiXCR, one entry per CDR3 protein. The table has tens of thousands of distinct CDR3 sequences, roughly 96% seen once; the top ten hold about 0.65%. Sequences were obtained from CD8+ T cells from PBMCs. This chain joins TRBV28 and TRBJ2-1; D is perhaps TRBD1 (5 bases). The sequence came from a human donor with Susac syndrome. CDR3 in DNA: TGTGCCACCAACCTGGACAAGCAGTTCTTC. It codes for CATNLDKQFF.